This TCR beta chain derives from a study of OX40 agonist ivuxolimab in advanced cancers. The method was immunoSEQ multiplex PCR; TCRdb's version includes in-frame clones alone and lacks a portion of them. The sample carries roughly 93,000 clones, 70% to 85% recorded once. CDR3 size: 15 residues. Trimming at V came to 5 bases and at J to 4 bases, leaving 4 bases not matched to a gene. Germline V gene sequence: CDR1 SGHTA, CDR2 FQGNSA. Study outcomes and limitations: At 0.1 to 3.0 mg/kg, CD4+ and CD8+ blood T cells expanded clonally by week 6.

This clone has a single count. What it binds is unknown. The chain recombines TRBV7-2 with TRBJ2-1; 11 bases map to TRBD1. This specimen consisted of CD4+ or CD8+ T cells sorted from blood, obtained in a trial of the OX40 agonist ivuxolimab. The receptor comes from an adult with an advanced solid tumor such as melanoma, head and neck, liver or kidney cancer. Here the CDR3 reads CASSVGTGGYNEQFF. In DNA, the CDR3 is TGTGCCAGCAGCGTCGGGACAGGGGGGTACAATGAGCAGTTCTTC.